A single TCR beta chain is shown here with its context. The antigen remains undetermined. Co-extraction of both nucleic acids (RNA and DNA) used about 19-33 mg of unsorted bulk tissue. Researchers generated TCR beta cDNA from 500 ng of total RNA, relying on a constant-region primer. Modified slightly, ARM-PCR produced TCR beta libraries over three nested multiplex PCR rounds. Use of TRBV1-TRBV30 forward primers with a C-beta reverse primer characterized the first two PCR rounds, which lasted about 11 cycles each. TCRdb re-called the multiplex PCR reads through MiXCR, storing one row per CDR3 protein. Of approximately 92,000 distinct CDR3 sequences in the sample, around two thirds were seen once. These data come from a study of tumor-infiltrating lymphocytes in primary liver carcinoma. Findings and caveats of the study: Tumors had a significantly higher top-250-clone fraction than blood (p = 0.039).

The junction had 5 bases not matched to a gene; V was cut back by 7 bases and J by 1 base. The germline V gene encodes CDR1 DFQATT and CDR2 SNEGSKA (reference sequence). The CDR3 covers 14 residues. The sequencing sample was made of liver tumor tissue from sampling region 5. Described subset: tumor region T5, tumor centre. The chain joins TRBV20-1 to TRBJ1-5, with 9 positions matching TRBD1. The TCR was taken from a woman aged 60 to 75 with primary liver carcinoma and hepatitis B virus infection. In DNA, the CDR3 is TGCAGTGTAACAGGGGGCGGCAGCAATCAGCCCCAGCATTTT. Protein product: CSVTGGGSNQPQHF.